This T cell receptor (beta chain) is drawn from a study of shared clonotypes between healthy human individuals. Per the study methods: Without quality scores, immunoSEQ junctional reads could not be filtered like full-length reads. Here immunoSEQ multiplex PCR was the method, and the copy in TCRdb shows in-frame clones only, minus some. V, J and clone size reflect that table, while D and trimming were determined from the DNA. This sample has hundreds of thousands of clones, with around three quarters found just once. There are 13 residues in the CDR3. Germline lookup yields CDR1 GTSNPN and CDR2 SVGIG (reference sequence). With 7 bases removed from V and 1 base from J, the gap between germline ends came to 13 bases.

The sequenced sample was PBMCs. This chain joins TRBV30 and TRBJ1-2; D is perhaps TRBD1 (5 bases). This receptor was obtained from a woman aged 40 to 50 in good health. Some clones in this sample may be carry-over from other donors' samples. The CDR3 DNA follows: TGTGCCTCATCGGGGGGACTTAACTATGGCTACACCTTC. It is translated as CASSGGLNYGYTF. Full variable domain (outside the CDR3, taken from reference TRBV30 and TRBJ1-2): SQTIHQWPATLVQPVGSPLSLECTVEGTSNPNLYWYRQAAGRGLQLLFYSVGIGQISSEVPQNLSASRPQDRQFILSSKKLLLSDSGFYLCASSGGLNYGYTFGSGTRLTVV.